This T cell receptor (beta chain) was recorded in a study of T cells in Graves' hyperthyroidism and ophthalmopathy. The table lists this clonotype with many counts. The CDR3 has 16 amino acids. Germline CDR1 reads MDHEN; CDR2 reads SYDVKM. The V and J ends lost 7 bases and 0 bases, in that order; junction bases with no gene match: 10. Regions amplified from RNA transcripts were the TCR beta CDR3 regions. With the HTBI primer set, the TCR CDR3 went through a first round of RT-PCR. TCRdb reprocessed the multiplex PCR reads with MiXCR, giving one entry per CDR3 protein. The sample yields about 520,000 distinct CDR3 sequences, approximately 25% seen once.

This sequence was found in a woman aged 25 to 39 with Graves' ophthalmopathy. Sequencing used blood. This rearrangement joins TRBV28 to TRBJ1-1, with 8 bases matching TRBD1. The CDR3 sequence: CASTTGTGVMNTEAFF. CDR3 coding DNA: TGTGCCAGCACCACCGGGACAGGAGTCATGAACACTGAAGCTTTCTTT.